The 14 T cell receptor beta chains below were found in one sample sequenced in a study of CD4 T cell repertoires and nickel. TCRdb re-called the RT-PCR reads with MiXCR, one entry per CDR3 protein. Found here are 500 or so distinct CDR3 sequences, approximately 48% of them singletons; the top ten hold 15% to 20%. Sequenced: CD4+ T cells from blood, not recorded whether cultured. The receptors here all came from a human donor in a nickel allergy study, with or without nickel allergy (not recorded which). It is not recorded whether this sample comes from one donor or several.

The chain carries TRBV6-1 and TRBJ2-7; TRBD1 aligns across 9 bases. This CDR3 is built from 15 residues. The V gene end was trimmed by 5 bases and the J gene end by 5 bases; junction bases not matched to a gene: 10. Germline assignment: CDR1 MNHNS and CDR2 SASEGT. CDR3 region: CASSRPGTGSHEQYF. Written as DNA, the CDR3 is TGTGCCAGCAGTCGGCCCGGGACAGGGTCCCACGAGCAGTACTTC.

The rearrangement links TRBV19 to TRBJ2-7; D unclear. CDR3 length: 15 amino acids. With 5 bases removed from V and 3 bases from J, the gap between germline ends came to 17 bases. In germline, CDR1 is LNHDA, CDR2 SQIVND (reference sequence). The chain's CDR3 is CASSLWVAQIYEQYF. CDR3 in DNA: TGTGCCAGTAGTCTCTGGGTCGCCCAGATCTACGAGCAGTACTTC.

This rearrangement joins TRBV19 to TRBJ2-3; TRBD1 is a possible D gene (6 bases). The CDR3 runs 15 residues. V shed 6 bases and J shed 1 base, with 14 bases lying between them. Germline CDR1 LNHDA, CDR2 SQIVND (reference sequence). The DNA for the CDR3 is TGTGCCAGTAGCTTGGACAGTTGGGGCACAGATACGCAGTATTTT. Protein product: CASSLDSWGTDTQYF.

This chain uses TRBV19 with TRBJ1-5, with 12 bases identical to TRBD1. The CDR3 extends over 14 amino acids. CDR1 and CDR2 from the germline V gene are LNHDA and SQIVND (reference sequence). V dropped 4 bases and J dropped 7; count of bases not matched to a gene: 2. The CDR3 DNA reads TGTGCCAGTAGTACTGGGACAGGGGGCCAGCCCCAGCATTTT. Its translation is CASSTGTGGQPQHF.

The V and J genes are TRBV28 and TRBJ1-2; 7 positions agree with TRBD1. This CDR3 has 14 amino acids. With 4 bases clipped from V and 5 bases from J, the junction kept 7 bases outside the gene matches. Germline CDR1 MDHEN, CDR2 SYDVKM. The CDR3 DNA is TGTGCCAGCAGTTCCCCGACAGGGTGGTATGGCTACACCTTC. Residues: CASSSPTGWYGYTF.

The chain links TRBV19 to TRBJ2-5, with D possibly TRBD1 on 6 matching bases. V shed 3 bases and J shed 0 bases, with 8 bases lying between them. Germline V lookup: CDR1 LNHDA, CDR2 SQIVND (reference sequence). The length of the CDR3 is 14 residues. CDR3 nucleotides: TGTGCCAGTAGTATGCAGGGGTACCAAGAGACCCAGTACTTC. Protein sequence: CASSMQGYQETQYF.

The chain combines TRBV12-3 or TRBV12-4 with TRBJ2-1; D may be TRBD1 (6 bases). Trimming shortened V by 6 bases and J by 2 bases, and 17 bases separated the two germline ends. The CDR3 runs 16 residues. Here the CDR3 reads CASSPGTRLTYNEQFF. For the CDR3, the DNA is TGTGCCAGCAGCCCCGGGACAAGGCTAACCTACAATGAGCAGTTCTTC.

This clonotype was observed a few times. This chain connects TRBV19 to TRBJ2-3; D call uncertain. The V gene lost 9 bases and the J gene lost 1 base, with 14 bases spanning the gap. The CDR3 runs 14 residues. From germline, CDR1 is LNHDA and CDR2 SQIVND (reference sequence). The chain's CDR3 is CASQQVGRTDTQYF. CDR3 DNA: TGTGCCAGCCAGCAGGTTGGCCGCACAGATACGCAGTATTTT.

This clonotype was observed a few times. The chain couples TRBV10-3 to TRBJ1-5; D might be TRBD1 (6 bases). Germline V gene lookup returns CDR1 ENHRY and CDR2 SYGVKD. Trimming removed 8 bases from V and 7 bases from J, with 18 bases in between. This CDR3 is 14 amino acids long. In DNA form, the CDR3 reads TGTGCCATCTCGCGTTCGGGGGGCGACCAGCCCCAGCATTTT. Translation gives CAISRSGGDQPQHF.

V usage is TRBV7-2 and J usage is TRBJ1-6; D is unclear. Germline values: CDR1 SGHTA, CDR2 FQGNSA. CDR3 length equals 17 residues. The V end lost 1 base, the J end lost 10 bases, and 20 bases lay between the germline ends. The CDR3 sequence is CASSLDRSYPTGSPLHF. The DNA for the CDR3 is TGTGCCAGCAGCTTAGACCGTTCGTATCCTACCGGGTCACCCCTCCACTTT.

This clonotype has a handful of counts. CDR3 loop: CAIKETSGHNEQFF. The CDR3 DNA sequence: TGTGCCATCAAGGAGACTAGCGGGCACAATGAGCAGTTCTTC. J is TRBJ2-1 and V is TRBV10-3; 10 nucleotides line up with TRBD2. The V gene's germline CDR1 is ENHRY and CDR2 SYGVKD. V dropped 7 bases and J dropped 5; count of bases not matched to a gene: 5. This CDR3 is built from 14 residues.

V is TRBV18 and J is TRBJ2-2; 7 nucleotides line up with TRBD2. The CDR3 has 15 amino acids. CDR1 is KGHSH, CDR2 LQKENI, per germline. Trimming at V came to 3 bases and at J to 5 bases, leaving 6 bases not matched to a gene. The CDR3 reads CASSPPAGETGELFF. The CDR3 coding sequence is TGTGCCAGCTCACCTCCGGCGGGGGAGACCGGGGAGCTGTTTTTT.

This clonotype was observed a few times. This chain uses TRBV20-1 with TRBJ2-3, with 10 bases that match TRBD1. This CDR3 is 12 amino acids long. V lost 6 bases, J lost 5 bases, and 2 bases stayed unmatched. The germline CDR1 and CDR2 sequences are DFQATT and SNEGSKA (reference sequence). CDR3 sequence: CSARTGGDTQYF. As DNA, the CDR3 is TGCAGTGCCAGGACAGGGGGAGATACGCAGTATTTT.

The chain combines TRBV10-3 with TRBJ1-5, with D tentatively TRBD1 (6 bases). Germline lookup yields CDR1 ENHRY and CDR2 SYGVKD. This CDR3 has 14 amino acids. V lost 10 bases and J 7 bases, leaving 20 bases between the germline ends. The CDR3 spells CATRGLIQGQPQHF. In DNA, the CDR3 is TGTGCCACTCGGGGGCTCATTCAGGGGCAGCCCCAGCATTTT.